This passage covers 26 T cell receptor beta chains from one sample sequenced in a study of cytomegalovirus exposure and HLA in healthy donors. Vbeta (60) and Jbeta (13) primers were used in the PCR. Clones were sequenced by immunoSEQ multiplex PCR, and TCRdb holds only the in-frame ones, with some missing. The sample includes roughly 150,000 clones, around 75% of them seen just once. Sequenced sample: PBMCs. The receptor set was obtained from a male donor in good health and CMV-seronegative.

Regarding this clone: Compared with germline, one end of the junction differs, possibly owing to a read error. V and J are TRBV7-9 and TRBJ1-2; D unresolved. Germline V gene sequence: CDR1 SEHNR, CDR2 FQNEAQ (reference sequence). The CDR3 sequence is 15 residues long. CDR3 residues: CSSSARATANYGYTF. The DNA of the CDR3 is TGTTCCAGCAGCGCCCGCGCCACAGCTAACTATGGCTACACCTTC.

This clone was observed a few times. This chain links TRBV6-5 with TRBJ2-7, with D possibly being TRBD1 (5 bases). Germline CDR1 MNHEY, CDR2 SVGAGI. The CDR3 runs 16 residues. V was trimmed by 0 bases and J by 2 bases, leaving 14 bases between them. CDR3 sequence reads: CASSYSPDTSTYEQYF. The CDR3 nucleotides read TGTGCCAGCAGTTACTCGCCGGACACATCAACCTACGAGCAGTACTTC.

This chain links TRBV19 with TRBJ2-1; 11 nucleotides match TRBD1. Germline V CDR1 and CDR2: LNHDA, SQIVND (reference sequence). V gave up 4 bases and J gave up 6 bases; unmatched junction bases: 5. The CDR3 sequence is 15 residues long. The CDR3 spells CASSTPGQGGNEQFF. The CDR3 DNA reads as TGTGCCAGTAGTACCCCGGGACAGGGGGGCAATGAGCAGTTCTTC.

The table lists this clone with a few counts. The CDR3 sequence is CASSFRQNTEAFF. The CDR3 DNA sequence: TGTGCCAGCAGCTTCCGACAGAACACTGAAGCTTTCTTT. This chain connects TRBV7-3 to TRBJ1-1, with no clear D. Trimming removed 3 bases at V and 1 base at J, with 6 bases between. This CDR3 is built from 13 residues. Per germline, CDR1 SGHTA and CDR2 FQGTGA.

Written as DNA, the CDR3 is TGTGCCAGCAGCGCGGGACAGGGGGACTATGGCTACACCTTC. This translates into CASSAGQGDYGYTF. This chain joins TRBV9 and TRBJ1-2; 11 positions match TRBD1. This CDR3 region has 14 residues. Germline V CDR1 and CDR2: SGDLS, YYNGEE. The V and J ends lost 3 bases and 3 bases, in that order; junction bases with no gene match: 1.

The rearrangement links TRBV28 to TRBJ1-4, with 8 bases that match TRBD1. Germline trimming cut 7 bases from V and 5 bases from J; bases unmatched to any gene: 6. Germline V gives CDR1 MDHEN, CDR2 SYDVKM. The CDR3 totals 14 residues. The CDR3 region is CASKTGAANEKLFF. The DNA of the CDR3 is TGTGCCAGCAAGACAGGGGCGGCAAATGAAAAACTGTTTTTT.

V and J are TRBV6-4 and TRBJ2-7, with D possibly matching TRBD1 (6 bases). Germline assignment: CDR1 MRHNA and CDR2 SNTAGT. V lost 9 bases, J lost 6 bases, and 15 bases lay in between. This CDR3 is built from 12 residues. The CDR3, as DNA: TGTGCCAGAAAGCTGGACAGACGCGAGCAGTACTTC. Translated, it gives CARKLDRREQYF.

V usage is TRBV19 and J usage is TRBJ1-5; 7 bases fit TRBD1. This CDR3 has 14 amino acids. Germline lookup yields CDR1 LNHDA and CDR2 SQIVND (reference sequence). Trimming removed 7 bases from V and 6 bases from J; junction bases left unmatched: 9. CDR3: CASTSGQNFQPQHF. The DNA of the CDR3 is TGTGCCAGTACCTCGGGACAGAATTTTCAGCCCCAGCATTTT. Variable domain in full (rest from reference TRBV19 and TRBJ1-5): DGGITQSPKYLFRKEGQNVTLSCEQNLNHDAMYWYRQDPGQGLRLIYYSQIVNDFQKGDIAEGYSVSREKKESFPLTVTSAQKNPTAFYLCASTSGQNFQPQHFGDGTRLSIL.

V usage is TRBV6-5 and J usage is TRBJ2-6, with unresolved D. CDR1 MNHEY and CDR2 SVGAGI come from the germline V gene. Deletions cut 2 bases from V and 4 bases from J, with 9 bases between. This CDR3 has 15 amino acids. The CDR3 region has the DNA TGTGCCAGCAGTTACGAGAGGTCCGGGGCCAACGTCCTGACTTTC. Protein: CASSYERSGANVLTF.

CDR3 residues: CASSQVVGGLTMNTEAFF. For the CDR3, the DNA is TGCGCCAGCAGCCAAGTCGTCGGAGGGCTCACCATGAACACTGAAGCTTTCTTT. This rearrangement joins TRBV4-1 to TRBJ1-1; D gene ambiguous. Trimming removed 1 base at V and 0 bases at J, with 18 bases between. Germline CDR1 reads MGHRA; CDR2 reads YSYEKL. This CDR3 region has 18 residues.

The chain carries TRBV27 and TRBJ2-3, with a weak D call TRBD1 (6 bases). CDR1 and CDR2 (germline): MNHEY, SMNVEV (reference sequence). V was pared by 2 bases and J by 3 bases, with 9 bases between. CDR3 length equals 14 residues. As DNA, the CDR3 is TGTGCCAGCAGTTTACTGGGGGCTACAGATACGCAGTATTTT. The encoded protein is CASSLLGATDTQYF.

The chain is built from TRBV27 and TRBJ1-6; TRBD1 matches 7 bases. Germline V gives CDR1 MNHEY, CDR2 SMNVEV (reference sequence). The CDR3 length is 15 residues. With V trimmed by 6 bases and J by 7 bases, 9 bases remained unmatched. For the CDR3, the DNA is TGTGCCAGCAGACTACTCCGGGACAGCAATTCACCCCTCCACTTT. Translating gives CASRLLRDSNSPLHF.

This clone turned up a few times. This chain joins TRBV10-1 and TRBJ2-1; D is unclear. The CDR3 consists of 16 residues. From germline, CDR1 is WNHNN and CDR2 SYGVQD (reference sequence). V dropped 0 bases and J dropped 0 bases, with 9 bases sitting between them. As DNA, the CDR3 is TGCGCCAGCAGTGAGTCTCCGGAGCGCTCCTACAATGAGCAGTTCTTC. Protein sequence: CASSESPERSYNEQFF.

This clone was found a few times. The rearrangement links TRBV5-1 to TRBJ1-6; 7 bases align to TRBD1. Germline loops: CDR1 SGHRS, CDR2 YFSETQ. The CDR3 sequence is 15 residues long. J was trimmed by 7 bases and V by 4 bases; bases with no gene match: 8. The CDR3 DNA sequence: TGCGCCAGCAGCGGCGGGACAGCCTCGAATTCACCCCTCCACTTT. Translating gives CASSGGTASNSPLHF. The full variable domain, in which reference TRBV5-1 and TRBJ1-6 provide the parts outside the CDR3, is KAGVTQTPRYLIKTRGQQVTLSCSPISGHRSVSWYQQTPGQGLQFLFEYFSETQRNKGNFPGRFSGRQFSNSRSEMNVSTLELGDSALYLCASSGGTASNSPLHFGNGTRLTVT.

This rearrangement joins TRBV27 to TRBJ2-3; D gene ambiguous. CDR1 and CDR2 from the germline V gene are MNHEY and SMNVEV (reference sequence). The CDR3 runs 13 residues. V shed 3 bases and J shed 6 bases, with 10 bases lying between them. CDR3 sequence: CASSLVPADTQYF. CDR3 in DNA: TGTGCCAGCAGTTTGGTCCCCGCGGATACGCAGTATTTT.

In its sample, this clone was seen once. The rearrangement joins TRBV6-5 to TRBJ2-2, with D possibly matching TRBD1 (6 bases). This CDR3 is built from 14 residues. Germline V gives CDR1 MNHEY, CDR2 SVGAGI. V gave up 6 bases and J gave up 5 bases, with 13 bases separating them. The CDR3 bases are TGTGCCAGCAGACACAGGGTTGGAACCGGGGAGCTGTTTTTT. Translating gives CASRHRVGTGELFF.

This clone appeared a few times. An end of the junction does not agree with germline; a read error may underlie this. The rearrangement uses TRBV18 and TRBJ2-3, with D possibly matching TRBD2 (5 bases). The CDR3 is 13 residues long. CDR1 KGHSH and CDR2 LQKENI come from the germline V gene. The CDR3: CASSQTRNPRRSF. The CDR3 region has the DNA TGTGCCAGCTCCCAAACTAGGAACCCCCGACGGTCCTTT.

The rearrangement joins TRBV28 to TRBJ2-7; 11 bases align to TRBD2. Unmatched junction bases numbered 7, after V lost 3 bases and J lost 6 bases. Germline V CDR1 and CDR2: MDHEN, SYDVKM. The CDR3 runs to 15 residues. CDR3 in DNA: TGTGCCAGCAGTTTCTACTATACTAGCGGGAGCGAGCAGTACTTC. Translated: CASSFYYTSGSEQYF.

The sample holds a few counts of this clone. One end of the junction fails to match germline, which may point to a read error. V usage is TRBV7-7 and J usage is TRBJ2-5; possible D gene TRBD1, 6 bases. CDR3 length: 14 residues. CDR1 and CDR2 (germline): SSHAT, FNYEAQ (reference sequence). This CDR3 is CASSLAGVSETQYF. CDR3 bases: TGTGCTAGCAGCTTAGCAGGGGTCTCGGAGACCCAGTACTTC.

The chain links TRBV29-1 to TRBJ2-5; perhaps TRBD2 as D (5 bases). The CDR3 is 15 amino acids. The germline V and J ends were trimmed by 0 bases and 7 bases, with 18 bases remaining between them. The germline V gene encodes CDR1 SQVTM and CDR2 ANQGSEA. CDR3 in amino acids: CSVEDAYRGSGTQYF. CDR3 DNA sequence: TGCAGCGTTGAAGACGCCTACCGCGGGTCAGGGACCCAGTACTTC.

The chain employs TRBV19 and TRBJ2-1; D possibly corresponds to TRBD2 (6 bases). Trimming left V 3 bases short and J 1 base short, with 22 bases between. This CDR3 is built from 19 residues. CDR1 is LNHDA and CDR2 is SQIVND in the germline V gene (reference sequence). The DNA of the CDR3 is TGTGCCAGTAGTATCCTATCCGGGGACCGGGGGAGATCCTACAATGAGCAGTTCTTC. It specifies CASSILSGDRGRSYNEQFF.

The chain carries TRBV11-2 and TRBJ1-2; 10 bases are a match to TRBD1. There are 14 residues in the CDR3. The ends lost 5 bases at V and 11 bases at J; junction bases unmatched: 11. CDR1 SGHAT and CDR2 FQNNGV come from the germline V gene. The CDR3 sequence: CASSRPGTGARYTF. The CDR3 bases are TGTGCCAGCAGCCGTCCCGGGACAGGGGCCCGGTACACCTTC.

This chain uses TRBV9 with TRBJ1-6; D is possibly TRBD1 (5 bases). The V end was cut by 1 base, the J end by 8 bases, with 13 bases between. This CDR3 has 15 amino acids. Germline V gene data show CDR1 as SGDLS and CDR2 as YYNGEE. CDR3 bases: TGTGCCAGCAGCGTACTGGGGCAATACGATTCACCCCTCCACTTT. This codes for CASSVLGQYDSPLHF.

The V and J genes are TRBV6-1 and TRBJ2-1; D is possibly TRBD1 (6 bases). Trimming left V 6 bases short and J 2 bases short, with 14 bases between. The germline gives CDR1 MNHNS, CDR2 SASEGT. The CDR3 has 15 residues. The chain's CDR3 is CASSPPGVTYNEQFF. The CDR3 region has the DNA TGTGCCAGCAGCCCTCCAGGGGTCACCTACAATGAGCAGTTCTTC.

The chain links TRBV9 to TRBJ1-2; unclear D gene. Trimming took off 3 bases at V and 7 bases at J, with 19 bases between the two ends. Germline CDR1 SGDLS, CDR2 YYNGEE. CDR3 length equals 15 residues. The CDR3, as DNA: TGTGCCAGCAGCGCTCTGACCGGTCCCCGGAGTGGCTACACCTTC. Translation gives CASSALTGPRSGYTF.

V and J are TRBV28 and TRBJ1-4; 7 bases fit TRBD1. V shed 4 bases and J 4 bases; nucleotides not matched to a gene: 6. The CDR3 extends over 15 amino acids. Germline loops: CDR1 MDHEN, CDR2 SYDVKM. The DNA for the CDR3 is TGTGCCAGCAGTTCCCCAGGGGGGCTTAATGAAAAACTGTTTTTT. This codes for CASSSPGGLNEKLFF.